These 3 T cell receptor beta chains were all obtained from the same sample, sequenced in a study of control samples from healthy donors and cancer patients. Sequenced by immunoSEQ multiplex PCR; TCRdb stores in-frame clones only, minus some. Among 400,000 to 500,000 clones listed, about nine tenths were seen once. Sequenced material: PBMCs. Receptor source: a man aged 35 to 55 with head and neck cancer.

The chain joins TRBV11-2 to TRBJ2-7; D is uncertain. There are 15 residues in the CDR3. Germline V gene sequence: CDR1 SGHAT, CDR2 FQNNGV. V was pared by 1 base and J by 4 bases, with 14 bases between. CDR3 DNA: TGTGCCAGCAGCTTAGCGGTGACTGGGCGGTACGAGCAGTACTTC. Translated: CASSLAVTGRYEQYF.

J is TRBJ2-7 and V is TRBV27; 8 nucleotides agree with TRBD2. Germline CDR1 reads MNHEY; CDR2 reads SMNVEV (reference sequence). V trimming: 6 bases; J trimming: 3 bases; junction bases outside the gene matches: 13. The CDR3 sequence is 16 residues long. The CDR3 nucleotides read TGTGCCAGCAGGTCCGCGGGAGGCCGCCTGGGCTACGAGCAGTACTTC. It is translated as CASRSAGGRLGYEQYF.

This sequence joins TRBV19 and TRBJ1-1; TRBD1 aligns across 9 bases. Germline CDR1 and CDR2: LNHDA and SQIVND (reference sequence). After removal of 2 bases from V and 1 base from J, the junction contained 5 bases not matched to a gene. This CDR3 contains 16 residues. The CDR3 spells CASSIIGDRENTEAFF. The CDR3 coding sequence is TGTGCCAGTAGTATAATAGGGGACAGGGAGAACACTGAAGCTTTCTTT.